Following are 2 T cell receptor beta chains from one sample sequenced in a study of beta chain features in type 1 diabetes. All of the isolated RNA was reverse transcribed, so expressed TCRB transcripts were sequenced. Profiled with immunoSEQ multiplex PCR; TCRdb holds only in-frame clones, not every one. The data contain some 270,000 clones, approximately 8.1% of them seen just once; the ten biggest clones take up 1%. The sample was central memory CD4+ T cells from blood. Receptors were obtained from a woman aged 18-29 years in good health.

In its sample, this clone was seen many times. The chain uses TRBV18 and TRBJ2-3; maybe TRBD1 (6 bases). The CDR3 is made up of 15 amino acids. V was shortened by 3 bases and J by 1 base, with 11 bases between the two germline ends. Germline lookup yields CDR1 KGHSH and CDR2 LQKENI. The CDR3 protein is CASSPIQGGTDTQYF. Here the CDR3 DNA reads TGTGCCAGCTCACCGATACAGGGAGGCACAGATACGCAGTATTTT.

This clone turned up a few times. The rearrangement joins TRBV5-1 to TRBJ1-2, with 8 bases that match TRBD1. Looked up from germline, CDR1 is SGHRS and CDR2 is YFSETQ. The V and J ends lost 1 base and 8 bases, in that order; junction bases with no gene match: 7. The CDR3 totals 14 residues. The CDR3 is CASSLSQGARGYTF. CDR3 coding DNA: TGCGCCAGCAGCTTGAGCCAGGGGGCGCGAGGCTACACCTTC.